A selection of T cell receptor beta chains follows, all from one sample in a study of control samples from healthy donors and cancer patients. TCRdb's copy holds only in-frame clones and misses some; the assay was immunoSEQ multiplex PCR. The sample holds under 450,000 clones, 90% seen once. Sequencing input: PBMCs. The receptors come from a man aged 35-49 years with head and neck cancer. Each CDR3 is given with its conserved first and last residue. D genes are given only for firm matches. A row's size may be missing; if present it is once, few, many or a size class.

size	D	V	J	CDR3	DNA
-	-	TRBV11-2	TRBJ1-6	CASTGPYNSPLHF	TGTGCCAGCACCGGACCCTATAATTCACCCCTCCACTTT
-	-	TRBV4-3	TRBJ1-4	CASSQEGHEEKLFF	TGCGCCAGCAGCCAAGAAGGACATGAGGAAAAACTGTTTTTT
-	-	TRBV5-1	TRBJ2-3	CASSLGDFTDTQYF	TGCGCCAGCAGCTTGGGGGACTTCACAGATACGCAGTATTTT
-	TRBD2	TRBV5-4	TRBJ2-3	CASSPTSGGAIGADTQYF	TGTGCCAGCAGCCCTACTAGCGGGGGGGCGATTGGGGCAGATACGCAGTATTTT
-	-	TRBV6-5	TRBJ2-5	CASRLDILSETQYF	TGTGCCAGCCGGTTGGACATCCTATCAGAGACCCAGTACTTC
-	-	TRBV19	TRBJ1-2	CASRGRAPHRHYYGYTF	TGTGCCTCTCGAGGGAGGGCTCCACATAGGCATTACTATGGCTACACCTTC
-	-	TRBV29-1	TRBJ1-4	CSAAGATNEKLFF	TGCAGCGCCGCGGGGGCAACTAATGAAAAACTGTTTTTT
-	-	TRBV29-1	TRBJ1-2	CSVGGELDYGYTF	TGCAGCGTTGGGGGGGAGTTGGACTATGGCTACACCTTC
-	TRBD2	TRBV14	TRBJ2-2	CASSQVRSGRTGELFF	TGTGCCAGCAGCCAAGTCCGTAGCGGGAGAACCGGGGAGCTGTTTTTT
-	-	TRBV10-1	TRBJ2-1	CASSEQGYNEQFF	TGCGCCAGCAGTGAGCAGGGTTACAATGAGCAGTTCTTC
-	TRBD1	TRBV18	TRBJ1-6	CASSPPGQGQSPLHF	TGTGCCAGCTCGCCCCCGGGACAGGGACAATCACCCCTCCACTTT
-	-	TRBV20-1	TRBJ2-7	CSASEGPRPAQYF	TGCAGTGCTAGTGAGGGACCGCGACCGGCGCAGTACTTC
few	TRBD2	TRBV7-8	TRBJ2-1	CASSETSGPNNEQFF	TGTGCCAGCAGCGAGACTAGCGGGCCAAACAATGAGCAGTTCTTC
-	-	TRBV5-5	TRBJ2-2	CASSLGLTGELFF	TGTGCCAGCAGCTTGGGGCTCACCGGGGAGCTGTTTTTT
few	-	TRBV7-2	TRBJ1-5	CASSRQSGWDQPQHF	TGTGCCAGCAGTCGACAGTCTGGGTGGGATCAGCCCCAGCATTTT
-	-	TRBV18	TRBJ1-3	CASSSGFIETTDNSGNTIYF	TGTGCCAGCTCATCGGGATTCATCGAAACCACAGATAACTCTGGAAACACCATATATTTT
-	TRBD1	TRBV7-7	TRBJ2-1	CASSSRQGYEQFF	TGTGCTAGCAGCTCACGACAGGGCTATGAGCAGTTCTTC
-	-	TRBV3-1/TRBV3-2	TRBJ1-1	CASSQGDGKAFF	TGTGCCAGCAGCCAAGGGGATGGTAAAGCTTTCTTT
-	-	TRBV14	TRBJ2-5	CASMRGRQETQYF	TGTGCCAGCATGAGGGGGAGACAAGAGACCCAGTACTTC
-	-	TRBV4-1	TRBJ2-7	CASSQGFFSTVTYEQYF	TGCGCCAGCAGCCAAGGGTTCTTTTCGACAGTAACCTACGAGCAGTACTTC
-	-	TRBV19	TRBJ2-3	CASSTSGDTQYF	TGTGCCAGTAGTACCTCCGGGGATACGCAGTATTTT
-	-	TRBV2	TRBJ2-7	CASAVSGEQYF	TGTGCCAGCGCCGTCTCGGGCGAGCAGTACTTC
-	-	TRBV27	TRBJ2-7	CASGIWTVRSYEQYF	TGTGCCAGCGGAATATGGACGGTAAGGTCCTACGAGCAGTACTTC